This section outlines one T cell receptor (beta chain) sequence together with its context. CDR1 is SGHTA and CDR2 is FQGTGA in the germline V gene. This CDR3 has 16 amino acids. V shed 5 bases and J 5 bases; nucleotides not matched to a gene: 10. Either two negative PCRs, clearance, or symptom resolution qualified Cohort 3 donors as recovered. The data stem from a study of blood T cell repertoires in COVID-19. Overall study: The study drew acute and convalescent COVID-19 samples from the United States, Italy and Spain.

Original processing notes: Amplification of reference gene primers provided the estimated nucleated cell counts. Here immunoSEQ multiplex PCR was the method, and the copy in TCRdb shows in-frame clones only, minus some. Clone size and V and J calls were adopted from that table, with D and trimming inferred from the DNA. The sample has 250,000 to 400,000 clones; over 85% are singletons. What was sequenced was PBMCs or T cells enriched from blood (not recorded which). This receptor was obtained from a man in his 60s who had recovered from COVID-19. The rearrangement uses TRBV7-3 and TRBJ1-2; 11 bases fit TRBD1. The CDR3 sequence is CASSPDPGTGGYGYTF. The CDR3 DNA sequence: TGTGCCAGCAGCCCAGATCCTGGGACAGGGGGTTATGGCTACACCTTC.